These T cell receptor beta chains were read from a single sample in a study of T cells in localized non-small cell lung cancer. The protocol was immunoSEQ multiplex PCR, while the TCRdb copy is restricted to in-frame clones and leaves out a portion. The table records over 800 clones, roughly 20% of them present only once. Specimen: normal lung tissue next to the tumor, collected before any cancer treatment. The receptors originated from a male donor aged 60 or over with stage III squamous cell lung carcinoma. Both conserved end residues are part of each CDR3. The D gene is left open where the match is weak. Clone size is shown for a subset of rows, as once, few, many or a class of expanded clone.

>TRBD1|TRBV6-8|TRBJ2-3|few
TGTGCCATCAGGCGGGACAGGGTGACAGATACGCAGTATTTT
CAIRRDRVTDTQYF
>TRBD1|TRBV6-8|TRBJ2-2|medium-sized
TGTGCCAGCAGTCCACAGGGGGCTTTATACACCGGGGAGCTGTTTTTT
CASSPQGALYTGELFF
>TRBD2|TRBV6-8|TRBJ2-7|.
TGTGCCAGCAGCCGGACTAGCGGGGGGGTAAAGACCTACGAGCAGTACTTC
CASSRTSGGVKTYEQYF
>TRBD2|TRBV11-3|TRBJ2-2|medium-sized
TGTGCCAGCAGCGAACTAGGGGGACTAGGGAACACCGGGGAGCTGTTTTTT
CASSELGGLGNTGELFF
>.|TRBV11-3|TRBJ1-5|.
TGTGCCAGCAGCTTAGTTCTGGGGGCCGGACAGCCCCAGCATTTT
CASSLVLGAGQPQHF
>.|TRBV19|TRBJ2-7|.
TGTGCCAGTAGTATGGGCGGGACCTCCTACGAGCAGTACTTC
CASSMGGTSYEQYF
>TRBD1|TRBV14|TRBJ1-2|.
TGTGCCAGCAGCACTCCGGGACAGGGTGATGGCTACACCTTC
CASSTPGQGDGYTF
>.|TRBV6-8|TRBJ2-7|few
TGTGCCAGCAGTTCCTCGGGGAGCAAACACTCCTACGAGCAGTACTTC
CASSSSGSKHSYEQYF
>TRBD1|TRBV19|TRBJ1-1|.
TGTGCCAGTAGTCCCGGACAGGGGAGCACTGAAGCTTTCTTT
CASSPGQGSTEAFF
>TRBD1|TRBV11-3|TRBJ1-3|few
TGTGCCAGCAGCCTCATTCCGGGACAGACCGGAAACACCATATATTTT
CASSLIPGQTGNTIYF
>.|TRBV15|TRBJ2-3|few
TGTGCCACCAGCAGAATTAGAGGGACGGCAGGCTCCAGTCCAGATACGCAGTATTTT
CATSRIRGTAGSSPDTQYF
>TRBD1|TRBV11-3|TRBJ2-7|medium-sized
TGTGCCAGCAGCCGGGACAGACTCCCTCTTCACGAGCAGTACTTC
CASSRDRLPLHEQYF
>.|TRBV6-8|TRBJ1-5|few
TGTGCCAGCAGGGATCCCCCCAATCAGCCCCAGCATTTT
CASRDPPNQPQHF
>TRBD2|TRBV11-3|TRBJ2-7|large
TGTGCCAGCAGCCCTCAACCTAGCGGGAGTTACGAGCAGTACTTC
CASSPQPSGSYEQYF
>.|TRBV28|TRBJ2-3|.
TGTGCCAGCAGTTTGAGTCTATCTAGCACAGATACGCAGTATTTT
CASSLSLSSTDTQYF
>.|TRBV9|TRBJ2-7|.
TGTGCCAGCAGCGCCAACGACGCCCACGAGCAGTACTTC
CASSANDAHEQYF
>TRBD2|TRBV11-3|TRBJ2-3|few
TGTGCCAGCAGCTTGGAACTAGCGGCGACAGATACGCAGTATTTT
CASSLELAATDTQYF
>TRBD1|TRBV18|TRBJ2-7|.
TGTGCCAGCTCACCCCCAAACGGGCTACAGGGGTCCCGCGAGCAGTACTTC
CASSPPNGLQGSREQYF
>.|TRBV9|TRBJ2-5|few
TGTGCCAGCAGCGTAGAGGCGCGGAGGGTCAGAGAGACCCAGTACTTC
CASSVEARRVRETQYF
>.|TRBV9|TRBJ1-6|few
TGTGCCAGCAGCGTTTCCGGACAAAGTAATTCACCCCTCCACTTT
CASSVSGQSNSPLHF
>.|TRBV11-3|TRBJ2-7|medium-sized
TGTGCCAGCAGCCCAGGAGGGGTGACCTACGAGCAGTACTTC
CASSPGGVTYEQYF
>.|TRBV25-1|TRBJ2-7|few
TGTGCCATCTTCGGGTGGACAGCAATCTACGAGCAGTACTTC
CAIFGWTAIYEQYF
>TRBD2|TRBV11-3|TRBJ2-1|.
TGTGCCAGCAGCCAAAGGGTCAGCGGGAGCTCCTACAATGAGCAGTTCTTC
CASSQRVSGSSYNEQFF
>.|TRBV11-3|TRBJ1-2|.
TGTGCCAGCAGCGGCCGTTTGGGGGGCTATGGCTACACCTTC
CASSGRLGGYGYTF
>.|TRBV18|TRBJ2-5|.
TGTGCCAGCTCACCCCCTACGGGGGGCGCAGTAGGAGAGACCCAGTACTTC
CASSPPTGGAVGETQYF
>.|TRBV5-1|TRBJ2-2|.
TGCGCCAGCAGCTTGGGTGGGAGTGAACCCGGGGAGCTGTTTTTT
CASSLGGSEPGELFF
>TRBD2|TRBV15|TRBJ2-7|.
TGTGCCACCAGCAGTTTAGCGGGGCACTACGAGCAGTACTTC
CATSSLAGHYEQYF
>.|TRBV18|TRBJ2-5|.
TGTGCCAGCTCACCACCGCAGGGCGTACAAGAGACCCAGTACTTC
CASSPPQGVQETQYF
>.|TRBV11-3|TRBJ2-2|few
TGTGCCAGCAGCCTCGAGGAAGCTCGCACCGGGGAGCTGTTTTTT
CASSLEEARTGELFF
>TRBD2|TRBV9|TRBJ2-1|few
TGTGCCAGCAGCGTAGAAGCGGGGTTCAATGAGCAGTTCTTC
CASSVEAGFNEQFF
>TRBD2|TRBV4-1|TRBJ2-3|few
TGCGCCAGCAGCCTCCGGGGGGATAGCACAGATACGCAGTATTTT
CASSLRGDSTDTQYF
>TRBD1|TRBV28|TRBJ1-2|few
TGTGCCAGCAGTCTGAGCGGGACAGGGGTGAGAAATTATGGCTACACCTTC
CASSLSGTGVRNYGYTF
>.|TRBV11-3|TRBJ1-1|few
TGTGCCAGCAGCCGTGGAGGGTTAAAATGGGAAGCTTTCTTT
CASSRGGLKWEAFF
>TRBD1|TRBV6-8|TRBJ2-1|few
TGTGCCAGCAGCCGACAGGGCTCCTACAATGAGCAGTTCTTC
CASSRQGSYNEQFF
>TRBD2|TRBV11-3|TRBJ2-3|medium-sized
TGTGCCAGCAGCAACCCGCGGGAGGTCCGCACAGATACGCAGTATTTT
CASSNPREVRTDTQYF
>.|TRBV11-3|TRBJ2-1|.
TGTGCCAGCAGCTTGGAGCCGGCGGACTCCTACAATGAGCAGTTCTTC
CASSLEPADSYNEQFF
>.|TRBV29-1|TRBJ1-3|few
TGCAGCGTCCTGGACCCTTGGGGAGGAAACACCATATATTTT
CSVLDPWGGNTIYF
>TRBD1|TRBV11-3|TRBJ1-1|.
TGTGCCAGCAGCACCGCAGGGGGGGACACTGAAGCTTTCTTT
CASSTAGGDTEAFF
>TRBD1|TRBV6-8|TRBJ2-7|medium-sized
TGTGCCAGCAGTCGACAGGGGGGTTCCTACGAGCAGTACTTC
CASSRQGGSYEQYF
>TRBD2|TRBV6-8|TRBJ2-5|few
TGTGCCAGCGCAAACGGGGCGGGAGGAGGAGAGACCCAGTACTTC
CASANGAGGGETQYF
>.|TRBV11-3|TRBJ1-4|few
TGTGCCAGCAGCTTATCCGCAGGTGATGGTGAAAAACTGTTTTTT
CASSLSAGDGEKLFF